These 32 T cell receptor beta chains were all obtained from the same sample, sequenced in a study of response to subunit inactivated influenza vaccine. TCRdb re-called the RT-PCR reads with MiXCR, one entry per CDR3 protein. Here the sample spans hundreds of thousands of distinct CDR3 sequences, 15% to 19% being singletons. The material was PBMCs from blood, obtained approximately 13 days after vaccination. The origin of the receptors is a man aged 45-65 years who received an inactivated influenza vaccine.

This clonotype occurred a few times. The gene calls are TRBV4-3 and TRBJ1-3, with 7 bases identical to TRBD1. The CDR3 has 15 residues. Germline trimming cut 0 bases from V and 7 bases from J; bases unmatched to any gene: 6. The V gene's germline CDR1 is LGHNA and CDR2 YSLEER. CDR3 region: CASSQERAGGNTIYF. The CDR3 DNA follows: TGCGCCAGCAGCCAAGAACGGGCAGGGGGGAACACCATATATTTT.

The chain has TRBV25-1 and TRBJ2-5, with D possibly being TRBD2 (6 bases). V lost 0 bases to trimming and J lost 7 bases, with 15 bases between them. Germline CDR1 MGHDK, CDR2 SYGVNS. This CDR3 spans 15 amino acids. The CDR3 loop is CASSEYGKRAGTQYF. The CDR3 DNA follows: TGTGCCAGCAGTGAATATGGCAAGCGGGCAGGGACCCAGTACTTC. Complete variable domain (other parts from reference TRBV25-1 and TRBJ2-5): EADIYQTPRYLVIGTGKKITLECSQTMGHDKMYWYQQDPGMELHLIHYSYGVNSTEKGDLSSESTVSRIRTEHFPLTLESARPSHTSQYLCASSEYGKRAGTQYFGPGTRLLVL.

This clonotype has a handful of counts. The chain uses TRBV20-1 and TRBJ1-1; 10 bases match TRBD1. CDR1 is DFQATT, CDR2 SNEGSKA, per germline (reference sequence). This CDR3 has 17 residues. The junction had 17 bases not matched to a gene; V was cut back by 4 bases and J by 6 bases. CDR3 DNA sequence: TGCAGTGCTATCGACAGGGGGCCAGTCTGGTCCGACGCTGAAGCTTTCTTT. As protein: CSAIDRGPVWSDAEAFF.

The chain recombines TRBV12-3 or TRBV12-4 with TRBJ2-3; TRBD1 matches 8 bases. The CDR3 has 17 amino acids. Trimming took 4 bases from V and 1 from J; bases not matched to a gene: 10. The CDR3 sequence: CASSSRTRGLGTDTQYF. Written as DNA, the CDR3 is TGTGCCAGCAGTTCCCGAACCAGGGGGCTGGGCACAGATACGCAGTATTTT.

The chain has TRBV5-1 and TRBJ1-4; possible D gene TRBD1, 6 bases. V was pared by 3 bases and J by 0 bases, with 12 bases between. CDR1 and CDR2 from the germline V gene are SGHRS and YFSETQ. CDR3 length: 16 amino acids. The CDR3 DNA reads as TGCGCCAGCAGCTCCGGGACAAGAGCAACTAATGAAAAACTGTTTTTT. Its translation is CASSSGTRATNEKLFF.

The chain has TRBV28 and TRBJ2-3; maybe TRBD1 (5 bases). The V end was cut by 2 bases, the J end by 4 bases, with 13 bases between. The CDR3 runs to 15 residues. Looked up from germline, CDR1 is MDHEN and CDR2 is SYDVKM. The CDR3 DNA sequence: TGTGCCAGCAGTTTAACCCAGGGAATCCCAGATACGCAGTATTTT. Translation: CASSLTQGIPDTQYF.

This clonotype was seen repeatedly, ten times or more. The gene calls are TRBV11-2 and TRBJ2-3, with D perhaps matching TRBD1 (6 bases). Trimming stripped 5 bases from V and 2 bases from J, with 11 bases between. Germline V lookup: CDR1 SGHAT, CDR2 FQNNGV. The CDR3 has 14 amino acids. In DNA, the CDR3 is TGTGCCAGCAGCCTTCGACAGGTCACAGATACGCAGTATTTT. This translates into CASSLRQVTDTQYF. The full variable domain, in which reference TRBV11-2 and TRBJ2-3 provide the parts outside the CDR3, is EAGVAQSPRYKIIEKRQSVAFWCNPISGHATLYWYQQILGQGPKLLIQFQNNGVVDDSQLPKDRFSAERLKGVDSTLKIQPAKLEDSAVYLCASSLRQVTDTQYFGPGTRLTVL.

The chain carries TRBV4-3 and TRBJ2-3, with D perhaps TRBD2 (6 bases). V lost 0 bases and J 4 bases, leaving 11 bases between the germline ends. The CDR3 has 15 amino acids. CDR1 is LGHNA, CDR2 YSLEER, per germline. The CDR3 nucleotides are TGCGCCAGCAGCCAAGATCGGGGAGGATCAGATACGCAGTATTTT. Encoded protein: CASSQDRGGSDTQYF.

This clonotype has only a few counts. In DNA, the CDR3 is TGTGCCAGCAGCTTCCAATGGACTAGTAATGAGCAGTTCTTC. Its protein is CASSFQWTSNEQFF. The chain combines TRBV7-8 with TRBJ2-1; TRBD2 agrees at 7 bases. There are 14 residues in the CDR3. Germline-derived CDR1 and CDR2 are SGHVS and FQNEAQ. V was pared by 3 bases and J by 7 bases, with 6 bases of the junction left unmatched.

This clonotype was counted only a few times. This chain joins TRBV28 and TRBJ2-7; a weak D match, TRBD2 (6 bases). Germline CDR1 is MDHEN and CDR2 is SYDVKM. CDR3 length: 13 residues. Trimming took 6 bases from V and 1 from J, leaving 10 bases between them. The CDR3 sequence: CASSMGLSYEQYF. The CDR3 DNA sequence: TGTGCCAGCAGCATGGGACTTTCCTACGAGCAGTACTTC.

This clonotype was counted between two and nine times. J is TRBJ2-1 and V is TRBV29-1; maybe TRBD2 (5 bases). The V and J ends lost 5 bases and 3 bases respectively, with 14 bases between them. The length of the CDR3 is 14 residues. Looked up from germline, CDR1 is SQVTM and CDR2 is ANQGSEA. For the CDR3, the DNA is TGCAGCGTTCGGGCCTCAGGACTCTACAATGAGCAGTTCTTC. It encodes CSVRASGLYNEQFF.

The chain has TRBV15 and TRBJ1-1; D remains unclear. The V gene lost 0 bases and the J gene lost 3 bases, with 5 bases spanning the gap. CDR1 is LNHNV, CDR2 YYDKDF, per germline (reference sequence). CDR3 size: 13 residues. This chain's CDR3 is CATSREQYTEAFF. In nucleotides, the CDR3 is TGTGCCACCAGCAGAGAACAGTACACTGAAGCTTTCTTT. Full variable domain (remainder filled in from reference TRBV15 and TRBJ1-1): DAMVIQNPRYQVTQFGKPVTLSCSQTLNHNVMYWYQQKSSQAPKLLFHYYDKDFNNEADTPDNFQSRRPNTSFCFLDIRSPGLGDTAMYLCATSREQYTEAFFGQGTRLTVV.

This clonotype was recorded a few times. The chain has TRBV5-1 and TRBJ2-5; tentative D call: TRBD2 (5 bases). The germline V gene encodes CDR1 SGHRS and CDR2 YFSETQ. Trimming pared 3 bases from V and 5 bases from J, leaving 8 bases between. CDR3 size: 12 residues. CDR3 sequence: CASSSLAETQYF. In DNA form, the CDR3 reads TGCGCCAGCAGCTCGTTAGCGGAGACCCAGTACTTC.

The chain is built from TRBV7-9 and TRBJ1-6; D call uncertain. The germline CDR1 and CDR2 sequences are SEHNR and FQNEAQ (reference sequence). Between the trimmed V and J ends, which lost 5 bases and 4 bases, there was a span of 6 bases. The length of the CDR3 is 13 residues. In DNA form, the CDR3 reads TGTGCCAGCAGCGCCGTATATAATTCACCCCTCCACTTT. As protein: CASSAVYNSPLHF.

This chain links TRBV4-1 with TRBJ2-7, with 8 bases matching TRBD1. The CDR3 totals 15 residues. Losses at the gene ends were 4 bases for V and 2 bases for J; bases not matched to a gene: 7. Germline lookup yields CDR1 MGHRA and CDR2 YSYEKL. For the CDR3, the DNA is TGCGCCAGCAGCCTACGCGGGACAGGCCCCTACGAGCAGTACTTC. This encodes CASSLRGTGPYEQYF.

This clonotype was seen a handful of times. The genes are TRBV6-5 and TRBJ1-2; D call uncertain. The CDR3 sequence is 13 residues long. Germline V gene lookup returns CDR1 MNHEY and CDR2 SVGAGI. Trimming removed 2 bases at V and 5 bases at J, with 9 bases between. The DNA of the CDR3 is TGTGCCAGCAGTTACCCCGGAGGGTATGGCTACACCTTC. Translating it yields CASSYPGGYGYTF.

This clonotype has just a few counts. The chain employs TRBV7-9 and TRBJ2-3; 9 nucleotides agree with TRBD2. This CDR3 spans 16 amino acids. Germline V lookup: CDR1 SEHNR, CDR2 FQNEAQ (reference sequence). The V gene end was trimmed by 1 base and the J gene end by 5 bases; junction bases not matched to a gene: 7. The CDR3 sequence is CASSLGFLAGKDTQYF. The CDR3 bases are TGTGCCAGCAGCTTAGGATTCCTAGCGGGGAAAGATACGCAGTATTTT.

The sample holds a few counts of this clonotype. J is TRBJ1-2 and V is TRBV28; 7 nucleotides align to TRBD1. Trimming at V came to 6 bases and at J to 6 bases, leaving 7 bases not matched to a gene. Germline V gene data show CDR1 as MDHEN and CDR2 as SYDVKM. The CDR3 is made up of 13 amino acids. The CDR3 coding sequence is TGTGCCAGCAGGACAGGGTCCCGGGATGGCTACACCTTC. Translation gives CASRTGSRDGYTF.

This clonotype was seen at least ten times. The rearrangement uses TRBV7-2 and TRBJ1-1; 10 nucleotides agree with TRBD1. The CDR3 is made up of 17 amino acids. V gave up 5 bases and J gave up 5 bases; unmatched junction bases: 14. The germline gives CDR1 SGHTA, CDR2 FQGNSA. DNA for the CDR3: TGTGCCAGCAGCCTAGGCCATGGGACAGGGGCTGGGACTGAAGCTTTCTTT. This encodes CASSLGHGTGAGTEAFF.

The chain carries TRBV7-9 and TRBJ1-6; TRBD1 might be the D (6 bases). The CDR3 has 15 residues. Trimming removed 6 bases from V and 9 bases from J, with 18 bases in between. The germline CDR1 and CDR2 sequences are SEHNR and FQNEAQ (reference sequence). CDR3: CASRATPGGTSPLHF. Here the CDR3 DNA reads TGTGCCAGCAGAGCCACCCCGGGGGGCACTTCACCCCTCCACTTT.

This clonotype was counted between two and nine times. J is TRBJ2-7 and V is TRBV15; a possible D gene is TRBD2 (6 bases). Germline V gives CDR1 LNHNV, CDR2 YYDKDF (reference sequence). The CDR3 spans 13 residues. Trimming shortened V by 0 bases and J by 7 bases, and 10 bases separated the two germline ends. CDR3: CATSRDPGREQYF. In DNA form, the CDR3 reads TGTGCCACCAGCAGAGATCCGGGGAGGGAGCAGTACTTC.

This clonotype was seen a handful of times. CDR3 DNA: TGCAGTGCCGACAGGGGGGTCAATGAGCAGTTCTTC. Translated, it gives CSADRGVNEQFF. The chain joins TRBV20-1 to TRBJ2-1; 9 nucleotides line up with TRBD1. The CDR3 has 12 amino acids. In germline, CDR1 is DFQATT, CDR2 SNEGSKA (reference sequence). Germline trimming cut 6 bases from V and 6 bases from J; bases unmatched to any gene: 3.

This clonotype has just a few counts. This rearrangement joins TRBV7-9 to TRBJ2-3; tentative D call: TRBD2 (6 bases). V was shortened by 5 bases and J by 7 bases, with 7 bases between the two germline ends. Germline CDR1 is SEHNR and CDR2 is FQNEAQ (reference sequence). The CDR3 extends over 11 amino acids. The CDR3 coding sequence is TGTGCCAGCAGCGCGGGAAATACGCAGTATTTT. It yields the protein CASSAGNTQYF.

This clonotype showed up just a few times. V is TRBV5-4 and J is TRBJ2-5; 9 bases agree with TRBD2. This CDR3 has 17 amino acids. From germline, CDR1 is SGHNT and CDR2 YYREEE (reference sequence). V shed 2 bases, J shed 5 bases, and the junction held 13 bases outside the gene matches. The CDR3 loop reads CASSLRTAGGSLETQYF. CDR3 bases: TGTGCCAGCAGCTTACGGACAGCGGGGGGCTCGTTGGAGACCCAGTACTTC.

This clonotype was detected only a few times. The chain is built from TRBV14 and TRBJ2-6, with 7 bases that match TRBD1. V trimming: 4 bases; J trimming: 2 bases; junction bases outside the gene matches: 5. Germline values: CDR1 SGHDN, CDR2 FVKESK. The CDR3 extends over 16 amino acids. CDR3 nucleotides: TGTGCCAGCAGCCCGCCAGGGACAGCTGGGGCCAACGTCCTGACTTTC. Its protein product is CASSPPGTAGANVLTF.

The sample holds many counts of this clonotype. The CDR3 nucleotides are TGCGCCAGCATAAAGGATGGCGGGGCCCCCGGGGAGCTGTTTTTT. This encodes CASIKDGGAPGELFF. The chain links TRBV5-1 to TRBJ2-2, with D possibly TRBD2 on 6 matching bases. Deletions cut 6 bases from V and 6 bases from J, with 18 bases between. Germline V lookup: CDR1 SGHRS, CDR2 YFSETQ. The CDR3 has 15 amino acids.

Only a few counts were recorded for this clonotype. The rearrangement joins TRBV5-5 to TRBJ2-3; TRBD2 matches at 7 bases. The V gene end was trimmed by 4 bases and the J gene end by 3 bases; junction bases not matched to a gene: 11. The CDR3 is 16 amino acids. CDR1 and CDR2 (germline): SGHKS, YYEKEE (reference sequence). In nucleotides, the CDR3 is TGTGCCAGCAGCCCAGGCCCTAGCGGTGGGACAGATACGCAGTATTTT. It specifies CASSPGPSGGTDTQYF.

The chain couples TRBV20-1 to TRBJ1-1, with D possibly being TRBD1 (5 bases). The germline V and J ends were trimmed by 0 bases and 7 bases, with 12 bases remaining between them. Per germline, CDR1 DFQATT and CDR2 SNEGSKA (reference sequence). CDR3 length: 13 residues. In DNA form, the CDR3 reads TGCAGTGCTAGAGATAGACAGATCGGTGAAGCTTTCTTT. This translates into CSARDRQIGEAFF.

This clonotype was counted between two and nine times. The rearrangement joins TRBV3-1 to TRBJ2-2, with D possibly being TRBD1 (6 bases). V gave up 4 bases and J gave up 3 bases, with 12 bases separating them. CDR3 length: 15 residues. Germline values: CDR1 LGHDT, CDR2 YNNKEL (reference sequence). CDR3 DNA sequence: TGTGCCAGCAGCCGAATACAGGGTTACACCGGGGAGCTGTTTTTT. It translates to CASSRIQGYTGELFF.

The chain links TRBV7-2 to TRBJ2-1; no firm D call. The germline gives CDR1 SGHTA, CDR2 FQGNSA. V gave up 0 bases and J gave up 10 bases, with 22 bases separating them. The length of the CDR3 is 17 residues. Here the CDR3 reads CASSLASLKLGNGEQFF. In nucleotides, the CDR3 is TGTGCCAGCAGCTTAGCGAGCCTAAAATTGGGAAACGGGGAGCAGTTCTTC.

This clonotype was seen a few times. This chain joins TRBV20-1 and TRBJ2-3, with TRBD2 matching 7 bases. V shed 5 bases and J 1 base; nucleotides not matched to a gene: 9. The CDR3 is made up of 15 amino acids. Germline CDR1 is DFQATT and CDR2 is SNEGSKA (reference sequence). Here the CDR3 reads CSAAPPSGRTDTQYF. In DNA, the CDR3 is TGCAGTGCTGCCCCCCCTAGCGGCCGCACAGATACGCAGTATTTT.

There are a few counts of this clonotype. J is TRBJ2-1 and V is TRBV12-3 or TRBV12-4, with 13 bases aligning to TRBD2. The V segment lost 5 bases and the J segment 5 bases; nucleotides outside the gene matches: 6. The CDR3 sequence is 16 residues long. The CDR3 nucleotides read TGTGCCAGCAGTCCTACTAGCGGGGGGGCCGACAATGAGCAGTTCTTC. Protein product: CASSPTSGGADNEQFF.